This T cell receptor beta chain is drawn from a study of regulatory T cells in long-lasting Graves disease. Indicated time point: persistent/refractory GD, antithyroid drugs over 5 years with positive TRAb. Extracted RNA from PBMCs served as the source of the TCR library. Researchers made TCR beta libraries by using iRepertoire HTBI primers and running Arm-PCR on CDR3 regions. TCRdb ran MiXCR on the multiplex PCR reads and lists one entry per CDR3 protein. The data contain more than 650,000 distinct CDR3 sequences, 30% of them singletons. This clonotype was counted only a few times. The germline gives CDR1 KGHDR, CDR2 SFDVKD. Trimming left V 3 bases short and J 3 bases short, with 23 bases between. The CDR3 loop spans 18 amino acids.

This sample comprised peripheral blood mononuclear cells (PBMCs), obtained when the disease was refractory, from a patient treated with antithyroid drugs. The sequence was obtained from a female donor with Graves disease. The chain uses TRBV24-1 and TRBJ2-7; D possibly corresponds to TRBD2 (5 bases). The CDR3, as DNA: TGTGCCACCAGTGATATTAAAGCCCCTAAAGGGAGAAGCTACGAGCAGTACTTC. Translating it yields CATSDIKAPKGRSYEQYF.